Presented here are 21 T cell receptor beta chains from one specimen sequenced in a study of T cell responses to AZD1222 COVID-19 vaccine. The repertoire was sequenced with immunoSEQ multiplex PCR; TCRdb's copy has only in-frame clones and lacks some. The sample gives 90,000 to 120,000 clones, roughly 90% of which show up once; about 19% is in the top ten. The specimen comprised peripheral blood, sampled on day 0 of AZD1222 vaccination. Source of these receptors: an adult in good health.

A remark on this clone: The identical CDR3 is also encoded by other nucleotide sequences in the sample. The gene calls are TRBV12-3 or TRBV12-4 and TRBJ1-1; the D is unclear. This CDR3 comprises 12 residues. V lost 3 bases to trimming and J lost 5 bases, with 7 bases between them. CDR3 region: CASSLEYTEAFF. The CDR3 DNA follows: TGTGCCAGCAGTTTGGAGTATACTGAAGCTTTCTTT.

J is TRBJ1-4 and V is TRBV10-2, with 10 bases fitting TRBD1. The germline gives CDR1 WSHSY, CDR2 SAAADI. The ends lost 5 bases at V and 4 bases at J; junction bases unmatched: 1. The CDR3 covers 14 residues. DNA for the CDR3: TGCGCCAGCAGTCGGGACAGGGGTAATGAAAAACTGTTTTTT. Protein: CASSRDRGNEKLFF.

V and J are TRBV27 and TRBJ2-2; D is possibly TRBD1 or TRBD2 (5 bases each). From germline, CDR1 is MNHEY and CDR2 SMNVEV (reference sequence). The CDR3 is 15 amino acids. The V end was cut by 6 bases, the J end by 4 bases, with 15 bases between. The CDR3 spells CASRPGRPPTGELFF. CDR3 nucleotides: TGTGCCAGCAGGCCGGGACGCCCTCCCACCGGGGAGCTGTTTTTT.

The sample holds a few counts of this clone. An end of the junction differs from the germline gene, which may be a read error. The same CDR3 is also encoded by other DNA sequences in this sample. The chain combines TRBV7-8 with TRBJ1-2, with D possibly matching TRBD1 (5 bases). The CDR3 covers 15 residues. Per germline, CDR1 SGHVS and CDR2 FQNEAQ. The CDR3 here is CASSLRGRVNSGYTF. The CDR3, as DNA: TGTGCCAGCAGCTTACGGGGCAGGGTTAACTCTGGCTACACCTTC.

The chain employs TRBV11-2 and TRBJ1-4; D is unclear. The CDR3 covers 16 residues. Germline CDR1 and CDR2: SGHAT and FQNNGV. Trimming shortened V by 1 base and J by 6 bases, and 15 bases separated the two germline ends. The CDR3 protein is CASSLVGGRMDEKLFF. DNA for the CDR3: TGTGCCAGCAGCTTAGTGGGCGGGAGAATGGATGAAAAACTGTTTTTT. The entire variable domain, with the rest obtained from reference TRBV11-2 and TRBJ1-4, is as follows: EAGVAQSPRYKIIEKRQSVAFWCNPISGHATLYWYQQILGQGPKLLIQFQNNGVVDDSQLPKDRFSAERLKGVDSTLKIQPAKLEDSAVYLCASSLVGGRMDEKLFFGSGTQLSVL.

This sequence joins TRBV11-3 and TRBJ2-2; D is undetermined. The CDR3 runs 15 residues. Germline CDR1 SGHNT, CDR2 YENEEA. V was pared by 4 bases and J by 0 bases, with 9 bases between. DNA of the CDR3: TGTGCCAGCAGCTCGCGAACTACGAACACCGGGGAGCTGTTTTTT. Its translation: CASSSRTTNTGELFF.

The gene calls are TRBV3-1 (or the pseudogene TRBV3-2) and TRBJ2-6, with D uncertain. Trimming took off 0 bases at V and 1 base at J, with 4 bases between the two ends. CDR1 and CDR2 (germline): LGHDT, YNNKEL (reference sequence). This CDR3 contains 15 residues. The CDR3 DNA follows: TGTGCCAGCAGCCAAGATTTTTCTGGGGCCAACGTCCTGACTTTC. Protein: CASSQDFSGANVLTF.

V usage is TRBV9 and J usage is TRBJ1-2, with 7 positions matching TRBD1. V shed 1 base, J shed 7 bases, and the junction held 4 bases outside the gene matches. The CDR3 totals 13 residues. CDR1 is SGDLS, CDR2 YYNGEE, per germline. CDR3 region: CASSVKGAGGYTF. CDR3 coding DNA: TGTGCCAGCAGCGTAAAGGGGGCAGGTGGCTACACCTTC.

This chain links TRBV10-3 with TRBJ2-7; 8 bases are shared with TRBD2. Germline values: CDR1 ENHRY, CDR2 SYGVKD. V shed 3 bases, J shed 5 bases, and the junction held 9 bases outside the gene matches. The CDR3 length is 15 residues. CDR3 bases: TGTGCCATCAGTGACTTCCTAGCGGGTGAACACGAGCAGTACTTC. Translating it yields CAISDFLAGEHEQYF.

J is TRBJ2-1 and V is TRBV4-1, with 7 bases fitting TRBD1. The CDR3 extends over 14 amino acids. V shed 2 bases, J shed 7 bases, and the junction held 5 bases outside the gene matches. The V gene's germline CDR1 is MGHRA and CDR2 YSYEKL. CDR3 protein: CASSQTGARNEQFF. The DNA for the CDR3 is TGCGCCAGCAGCCAAACAGGGGCAAGGAATGAGCAGTTCTTC.

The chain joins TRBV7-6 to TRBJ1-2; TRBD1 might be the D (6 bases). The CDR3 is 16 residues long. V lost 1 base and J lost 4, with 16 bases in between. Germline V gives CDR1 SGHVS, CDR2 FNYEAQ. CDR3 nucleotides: TGTGCCAGCAGCTTAGGGGAGCTCAGGGGCGGCTATGGCTACACCTTC. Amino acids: CASSLGELRGGYGYTF.

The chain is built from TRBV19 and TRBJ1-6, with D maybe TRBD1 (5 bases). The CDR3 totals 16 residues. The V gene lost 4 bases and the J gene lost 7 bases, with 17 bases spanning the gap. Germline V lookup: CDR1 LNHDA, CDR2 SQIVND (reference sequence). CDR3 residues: CASSTTGQRWNSPLHF. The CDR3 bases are TGTGCCAGTAGTACTACAGGCCAAAGGTGGAATTCACCCCTCCACTTT.

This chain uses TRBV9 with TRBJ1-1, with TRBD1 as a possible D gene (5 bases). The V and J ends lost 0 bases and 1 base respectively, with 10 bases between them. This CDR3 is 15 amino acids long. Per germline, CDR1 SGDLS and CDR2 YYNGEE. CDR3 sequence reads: CASSVAREKNTEAFF. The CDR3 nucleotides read TGTGCCAGCAGCGTAGCCAGGGAAAAGAACACTGAAGCTTTCTTT.

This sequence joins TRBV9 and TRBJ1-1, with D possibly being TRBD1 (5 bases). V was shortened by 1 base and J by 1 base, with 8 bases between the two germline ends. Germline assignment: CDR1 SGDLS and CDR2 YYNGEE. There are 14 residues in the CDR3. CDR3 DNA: TGTGCCAGCAGCGTAACTACAGGGAACACTGAAGCTTTCTTT. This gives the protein CASSVTTGNTEAFF.

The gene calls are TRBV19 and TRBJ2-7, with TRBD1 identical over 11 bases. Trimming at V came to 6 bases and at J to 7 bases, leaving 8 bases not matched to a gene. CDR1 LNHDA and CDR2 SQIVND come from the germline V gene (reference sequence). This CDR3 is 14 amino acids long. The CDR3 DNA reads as TGTGCCAGTAGCAAAGGACAGGGGGCTGGGGAGCAGTACTTC. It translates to CASSKGQGAGEQYF.

CDR3 nucleotides: TGTGCCACCCGGGACAAAAACAATGAGCAGTTCTTC. Its protein product is CATRDKNNEQFF. This sequence joins TRBV24-1 and TRBJ2-1; the D gene is possibly TRBD1 (6 bases). V lost 9 bases, J lost 5 bases, and 10 bases lay in between. The germline CDR1 and CDR2 sequences are KGHDR and SFDVKD. The CDR3 runs to 12 residues.

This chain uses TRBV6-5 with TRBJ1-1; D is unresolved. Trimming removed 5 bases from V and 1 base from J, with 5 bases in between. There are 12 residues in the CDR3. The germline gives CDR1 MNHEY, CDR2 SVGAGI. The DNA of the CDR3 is TGTGCCAGCAGTCGACAGAACACTGAAGCTTTCTTT. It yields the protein CASSRQNTEAFF.

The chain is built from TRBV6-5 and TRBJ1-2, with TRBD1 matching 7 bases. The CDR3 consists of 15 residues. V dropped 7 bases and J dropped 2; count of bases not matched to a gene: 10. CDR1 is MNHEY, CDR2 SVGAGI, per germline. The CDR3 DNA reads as TGTGCCAGCACCCCCGCCGGGACAGAAAACTATGGCTACACCTTC. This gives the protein CASTPAGTENYGYTF.

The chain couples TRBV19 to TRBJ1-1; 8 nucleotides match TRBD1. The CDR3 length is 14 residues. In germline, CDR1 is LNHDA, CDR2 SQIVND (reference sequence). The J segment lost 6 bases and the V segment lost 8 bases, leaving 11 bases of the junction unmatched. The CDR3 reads CASAPGTGLSEAFF. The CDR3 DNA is TGTGCCAGTGCCCCCGGGACAGGTCTATCTGAAGCTTTCTTT.

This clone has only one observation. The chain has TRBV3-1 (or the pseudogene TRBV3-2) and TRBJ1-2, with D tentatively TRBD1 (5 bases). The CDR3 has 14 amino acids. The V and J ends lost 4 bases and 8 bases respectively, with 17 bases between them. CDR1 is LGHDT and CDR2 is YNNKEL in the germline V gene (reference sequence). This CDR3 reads CASSPQVFPGGYTF. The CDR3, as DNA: TGTGCCAGCAGCCCCCAAGTATTCCCAGGGGGCTACACCTTC.

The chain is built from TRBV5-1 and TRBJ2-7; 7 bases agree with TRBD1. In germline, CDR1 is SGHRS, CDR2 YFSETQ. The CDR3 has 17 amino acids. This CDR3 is CPPNYAKPDRVGHEQYF. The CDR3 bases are TGCCCCCCTAACTATGCCAAGCCCGACAGGGTCGGCCACGAGCAGTACTTC. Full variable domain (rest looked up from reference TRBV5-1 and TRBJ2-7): KAGVTQTPRYLIKTRGQQVTLSCSPISGHRSVSWYQQTPGQGLQFLFEYFSETQRNKGNFPGRFSGRQFSNSRSEMNVSTLELGDSALYLCPPNYAKPDRVGHEQYFGPGTRLTVT.